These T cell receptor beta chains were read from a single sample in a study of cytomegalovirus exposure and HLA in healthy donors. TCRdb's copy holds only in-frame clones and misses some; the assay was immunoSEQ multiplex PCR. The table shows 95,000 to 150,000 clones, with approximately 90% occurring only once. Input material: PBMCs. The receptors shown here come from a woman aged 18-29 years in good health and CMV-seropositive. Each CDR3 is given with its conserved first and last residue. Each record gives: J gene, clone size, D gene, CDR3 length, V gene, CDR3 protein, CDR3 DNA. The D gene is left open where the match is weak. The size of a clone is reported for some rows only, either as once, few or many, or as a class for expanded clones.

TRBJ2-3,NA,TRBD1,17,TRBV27,CASSLGTGIGATDTQYF,TGTGCCAGCAGTTTAGGGACAGGGATTGGGGCCACAGATACGCAGTATTTT
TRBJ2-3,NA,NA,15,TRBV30,CAWSLTGDVTDTQYF,TGTGCCTGGAGCCTGACGGGAGACGTCACAGATACGCAGTATTTT
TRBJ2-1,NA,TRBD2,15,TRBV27,CASSPTIAGAREQFF,TGTGCCAGCAGTCCCACTATAGCGGGCGCGAGAGAGCAGTTCTTC
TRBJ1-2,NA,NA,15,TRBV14,CASSREKGVLYGYTF,TGTGCCAGCAGCCGGGAAAAGGGAGTACTATATGGCTACACCTTC
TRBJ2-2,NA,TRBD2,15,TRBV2,CASGGEGSNTGELFF,TGTGCCAGCGGAGGGGAGGGGTCGAACACCGGGGAGCTGTTTTTT
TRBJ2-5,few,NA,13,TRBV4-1,CASFGQLQETQYF,TGCGCCAGTTTTGGACAGCTCCAAGAGACCCAGTACTTC
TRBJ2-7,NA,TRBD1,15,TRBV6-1,CASKFGQGVLYEQYF,TGTGCCAGCAAATTCGGACAGGGGGTTTTATACGAGCAGTACTTC
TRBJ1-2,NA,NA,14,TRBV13,CASSVRQSGVGYTF,TGTGCCAGCAGCGTCAGACAATCAGGGGTAGGCTACACCTTC
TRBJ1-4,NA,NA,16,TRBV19,CASSILGTQGPGKLFF,TGTGCCAGTAGTATCCTCGGGACACAGGGACCTGGAAAACTGTTTTTT
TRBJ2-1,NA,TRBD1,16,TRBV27,CASRVWGGTGYNEQFF,TGTGCCAGCAGGGTCTGGGGCGGGACAGGTTACAATGAGCAGTTCTTC
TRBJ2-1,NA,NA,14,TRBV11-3,CASSFRDSYNEQFF,TGTGCCAGCAGCTTTCGGGACTCCTACAATGAGCAGTTCTTC
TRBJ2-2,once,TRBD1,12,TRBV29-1,CSVAGGTGELFF,TGCAGCGTTGCAGGGGGCACCGGGGAGCTGTTTTTT
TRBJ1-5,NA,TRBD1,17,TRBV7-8,CASSLEGTGFRNQPQHF,TGTGCCAGCAGCTTAGAGGGGACAGGGTTCCGCAATCAGCCCCAGCATTTT
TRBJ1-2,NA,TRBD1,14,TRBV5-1,CASSFTRQGGGYTF,TGCGCCAGCAGTTTTACTAGACAGGGAGGAGGCTACACCTTC
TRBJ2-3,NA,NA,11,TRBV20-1,CSARSSGTQYF,TGCAGTGCGCGGAGCTCCGGTACGCAGTATTTT
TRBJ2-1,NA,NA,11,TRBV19,CASSKGGEQFF,TGTGCCAGTAGTAAAGGCGGCGAGCAGTTCTTC
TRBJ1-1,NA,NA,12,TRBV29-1,CSVSPSGTEAFF,TGCAGCGTTTCACCCTCAGGAACTGAAGCTTTCTTT
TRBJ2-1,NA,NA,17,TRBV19,CASSTRSLRTSFNEQFF,TGTGCCAGTAGTACCCGATCCTTACGTACTAGCTTCAATGAGCAGTTCTTC
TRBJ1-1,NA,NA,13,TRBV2,CASLKQEGTEAFF,TGTGCCAGTCTTAAACAGGAAGGCACTGAAGCTTTCTTT